The 24 T cell receptor beta chains reported below all come from one sample, sequenced in a study of T cell repertoires in cytomegalovirus infection. MiXCR was run by TCRdb on the reads, yielding one entry per CDR3 protein. The sample contains 150,000 to 200,000 distinct CDR3 sequences, roughly 27% of which appear only once. Sequenced: PBMCs. The receptor source for this set is a human donor in good health (CMV status not recorded). Some clones in this sample may be carry-over from other donors' samples.

This clonotype occurred a few times. The CDR3 DNA reads as TGTGCCAGCAGCCACCGAGGAGGTACCTCTGGAAACACCATATATTTT. It encodes CASSHRGGTSGNTIYF. The rearrangement joins TRBV5-5 to TRBJ1-3; D not certain. CDR3 size: 16 residues. CDR1 SGHKS and CDR2 YYEKEE come from the germline V gene (reference sequence). V lost 4 bases, J lost 0 bases, and 14 bases lay in between. Full variable domain (remainder filled in from reference TRBV5-5 and TRBJ1-3): DAGVTQSPTHLIKTRGQQVTLRCSPISGHKSVSWYQQVLGQGPQFIFQYYEKEERGRGNFPDRFSARQFPNYSSELNVNALLLGDSALYLCASSHRGGTSGNTIYFGEGSWLTVV.

This rearrangement joins TRBV7-9 to TRBJ1-2; 7 bases are a match to TRBD1. V shed 2 bases, J shed 7 bases, and the junction held 13 bases outside the gene matches. The CDR3 runs 16 residues. Germline V gene sequence: CDR1 SEHNR, CDR2 FQNEAQ (reference sequence). The CDR3: CASSLILRDSRGGYTF. CDR3 nucleotide sequence: TGTGCCAGCAGCTTAATACTACGGGACAGTAGAGGTGGCTACACCTTC.

The chain carries TRBV7-9 and TRBJ2-4; no firm D call. V was pared by 5 bases and J by 8 bases, with 7 bases between. The CDR3 is made up of 11 amino acids. In germline, CDR1 is SEHNR, CDR2 FQNEAQ (reference sequence). CDR3 sequence reads: CASSIQDIQYF. The CDR3 bases are TGTGCCAGCAGCATTCAAGACATTCAGTACTTC.

There are many counts of this clonotype. The chain combines TRBV7-8 with TRBJ1-1; a weak D match, TRBD1 (6 bases). The V and J ends lost 0 bases and 4 bases respectively, with 9 bases between them. Germline V gene data show CDR1 as SGHVS and CDR2 as FQNEAQ. The CDR3 totals 14 residues. CDR3 region: CASSLAGGSTEAFF. The CDR3 DNA reads as TGTGCCAGCAGCTTAGCGGGGGGCAGCACTGAAGCTTTCTTT.

This clonotype was detected ten times or more. The V and J genes are TRBV7-6 and TRBJ2-2; unclear D gene. CDR1 SGHVS and CDR2 FNYEAQ come from the germline V gene. V was shortened by 5 bases and J by 2 bases, with 9 bases between the two germline ends. This CDR3 has 14 residues. CDR3 loop: CASSLPHNTGELFF. In DNA form, the CDR3 reads TGTGCCAGCAGCCTACCACATAACACCGGGGAGCTGTTTTTT.

J is TRBJ2-7 and V is TRBV19; TRBD1 aligns across 9 bases. V trimming: 4 bases; J trimming: 5 bases; junction bases outside the gene matches: 6. The germline V gene encodes CDR1 LNHDA and CDR2 SQIVND (reference sequence). The CDR3 loop spans 14 amino acids. The CDR3 DNA reads as TGTGCCAGTAGTACAACCGGGACAGGGAACGAGCAGTACTTC. Its translation: CASSTTGTGNEQYF.

The J gene is TRBJ2-5, the V gene TRBV7-2; D call uncertain. This CDR3 contains 15 residues. With 1 base removed from V and 1 base from J, the gap between germline ends came to 10 bases. CDR1 SGHTA and CDR2 FQGNSA come from the germline V gene. As DNA, the CDR3 is TGTGCCAGCAGCTTAGAATGGCAAACCCAAGAGACCCAGTACTTC. The encoded protein is CASSLEWQTQETQYF.

This sequence joins TRBV5-5 and TRBJ1-5; D is uncertain. This CDR3 has 13 amino acids. From germline, CDR1 is SGHKS and CDR2 YYEKEE (reference sequence). Trimming took 4 bases from V and 4 from J, leaving 9 bases between them. CDR3: CASSENRNQPQHF. CDR3 nucleotide sequence: TGTGCCAGCAGCGAAAATAGAAATCAGCCCCAGCATTTT.

The gene calls are TRBV5-5 and TRBJ2-1; no definite D call. The CDR3 loop spans 20 amino acids. Germline V gene lookup returns CDR1 SGHKS and CDR2 YYEKEE (reference sequence). V shed 0 bases and J shed 0 bases, with 22 bases lying between them. The CDR3 DNA is TGTGCCAGCAGCTTGGGAGTTGGGAACACCATCCGATCCTCCTACAATGAGCAGTTCTTC. Protein: CASSLGVGNTIRSSYNEQFF.

The V and J genes are TRBV2 and TRBJ2-1, with 14 nucleotides matching TRBD2. With 6 bases clipped from V and 3 bases from J, the junction kept 4 bases outside the gene matches. Germline V gene lookup returns CDR1 SNHLY and CDR2 FYNNEI. The CDR3 length is 16 residues. The CDR3 DNA reads TGTGCCAGCAGGGGACTAGCGGGGGCCCACTACAATGAGCAGTTCTTC. Its protein product is CASRGLAGAHYNEQFF.

This chain links TRBV29-1 with TRBJ2-7; TRBD1 is a possible D gene (5 bases). The CDR3 sequence is 13 residues long. V gave up 7 bases and J gave up 7 bases, with 20 bases separating them. Germline assignment: CDR1 SQVTM and CDR2 ANQGSEA. The DNA of the CDR3 is TGCAGCGCTAGAGGACAAACCCTGATTGAGCAGTACTTC. It yields the protein CSARGQTLIEQYF.

This clonotype was seen at least ten times. This chain connects TRBV7-2 to TRBJ2-1, with D possibly TRBD2 on 5 matching bases. There are 15 residues in the CDR3. The V end was cut by 1 base, the J end by 0 bases, with 7 bases between. CDR1 SGHTA and CDR2 FQGNSA come from the germline V gene. This chain's CDR3 is CASSLESGSYNEQFF. CDR3 DNA sequence: TGTGCCAGCAGCTTAGAGAGCGGCTCCTACAATGAGCAGTTCTTC. The variable domain in full, with the rest retrieved from reference TRBV7-2 and TRBJ2-1, is GAGVSQSPSNKVTEKGKDVELRCDPISGHTALYWYRQSLGQGLEFLIYFQGNSAPDKSGLPSDRFSAERTGGSVSTLTIQRTQQEDSAVYLCASSLESGSYNEQFFGPGTRLTVL.

The chain recombines TRBV7-3 with TRBJ1-4; D gene uncertain. This CDR3 contains 15 residues. Germline V gives CDR1 SGHTA, CDR2 FQGTGA. V was trimmed by 1 base and J by 0 bases, leaving 6 bases between them. The CDR3 region has the DNA TGTGCCAGCAGCTTAAGCCCTGCAACTAATGAAAAACTGTTTTTT. It specifies CASSLSPATNEKLFF.

V usage is TRBV7-3 and J usage is TRBJ1-1; possibly TRBD1 for D (5 bases). The CDR3 contains 17 residues. The germline V and J ends were trimmed by 0 bases and 4 bases, with 18 bases remaining between them. CDR1 and CDR2 (germline): SGHTA, FQGTGA. The DNA for the CDR3 is TGTGCCAGCAGCTTAACAGGCCAAAGTGGGGGTGGCACTGAAGCTTTCTTT. Translated, it gives CASSLTGQSGGGTEAFF. Supplemented by reference TRBV7-3 and TRBJ1-1, the full variable domain reads GAGVSQTPSNKVTEKGKYVELRCDPISGHTALYWYRQSLGQGPEFLIYFQGTGAADDSGLPNDRFFAVRPEGSVSTLKIQRTERGDSAVYLCASSLTGQSGGGTEAFFGQGTRLTVV.

This sequence joins TRBV27 and TRBJ2-3; D uncertain. The CDR3 sequence is 14 residues long. The V gene lost 5 bases and the J gene lost 5 bases, with 14 bases spanning the gap. Germline CDR1 is MNHEY and CDR2 is SMNVEV (reference sequence). CDR3 amino acids: CASSLRSDGDTQYF. The CDR3 DNA is TGTGCCAGCAGTCTAAGGTCTGACGGAGATACGCAGTATTTT.

This clonotype was seen only a few times. V is TRBV6-2 or TRBV6-3 and J is TRBJ1-2; D remains ambiguous. Germline V CDR1 and CDR2: MNHEY, SVGEGT. The V and J ends lost 4 bases and 2 bases respectively, with 8 bases between them. This CDR3 region has 13 residues. CDR3 amino acids: CASSSDGNYGYTF. The CDR3 nucleotides are TGTGCCAGCAGTTCCGACGGAAACTATGGCTACACCTTC.

This chain uses TRBV29-1 with TRBJ2-7; maybe TRBD1 (6 bases). The CDR3 extends over 14 amino acids. Germline CDR1 and CDR2: SQVTM and ANQGSEA. Trimming left V 5 bases short and J 3 bases short, with 17 bases between. The CDR3 nucleotides read TGCAGCGTTACTAATTCAGGGGAACGCTACGAGCAGTACTTC. Translation gives CSVTNSGERYEQYF.

This clonotype was counted between two and nine times. This chain joins TRBV6-1 and TRBJ2-6, with D possibly being TRBD1 (6 bases). Trimming took 3 bases from V and 2 from J, leaving 8 bases between them. Germline loops: CDR1 MNHNS, CDR2 SASEGT. The CDR3 extends over 15 amino acids. In nucleotides, the CDR3 is TGTGCCAGCAGTGACAGGGGCGCTGGGGCCAACGTCCTGACTTTC. It is translated as CASSDRGAGANVLTF.

The table lists this clonotype with a few counts. The chain uses TRBV7-2 and TRBJ2-3; TRBD1 or TRBD2 may be the D gene (5 bases each). The CDR3 is made up of 14 amino acids. Germline CDR1 reads SGHTA; CDR2 reads FQGNSA. Trimming stripped 3 bases from V and 4 bases from J, with 11 bases between. CDR3 DNA sequence: TGTGCCAGCAGCTTTGGGGGTAGCGCAGATACGCAGTATTTT. It yields the protein CASSFGGSADTQYF.

This chain connects TRBV4-1 to TRBJ1-3; 7 bases are a match to TRBD1. The CDR3 is 13 residues long. Trimming removed 4 bases from V and 7 bases from J; junction bases left unmatched: 4. The germline gives CDR1 MGHRA, CDR2 YSYEKL. The CDR3 region is CASSPGQANTIYF. The CDR3 DNA follows: TGCGCCAGCAGCCCCGGACAGGCCAACACCATATATTTT.

This sequence joins TRBV2 and TRBJ1-1; 8 nucleotides line up with TRBD1. V trimming: 8 bases; J trimming: 5 bases; junction bases outside the gene matches: 13. The CDR3 runs to 15 residues. CDR1 is SNHLY and CDR2 is FYNNEI in the germline V gene. The CDR3 nucleotides are TGTGCCAGCGTAGACCCGGACAGGGAGGAAACTGAAGCTTTCTTT. Amino acid sequence: CASVDPDREETEAFF.

This clonotype came up a few times. The chain's CDR3 is CSADPGTSGGNEQFF. DNA of the CDR3: TGCAGTGCTGACCCTGGGACTAGCGGGGGGAATGAGCAGTTCTTC. The J gene is TRBJ2-1, the V gene TRBV20-1; 15 bases line up with TRBD2. V gave up 5 bases and J gave up 7 bases; unmatched junction bases: 6. The germline CDR1 and CDR2 sequences are DFQATT and SNEGSKA (reference sequence). CDR3 length: 15 amino acids.

Ten or more counts support this clonotype. V and J are TRBV12-3 or TRBV12-4 and TRBJ1-1, with D possibly TRBD1 on 6 matching bases. V was clipped by 2 bases and J by 5 bases, with 15 bases between them. The CDR3 consists of 15 residues. CDR3 loop: CASSLSLGGTTEAFF. The CDR3 bases are TGTGCCAGCAGTTTAAGTCTAGGGGGGACGACTGAAGCTTTCTTT.

The genes are TRBV2 and TRBJ1-1, with D maybe TRBD1 (5 bases). The CDR3 runs 17 residues. The germline CDR1 and CDR2 sequences are SNHLY and FYNNEI. V dropped 1 base and J dropped 5 bases, with 20 bases sitting between them. CDR3 sequence (DNA): TGTGCCAGCAGTGAAGGGGTCGGTCGACAGATTATGACTGAAGCTTTCTTT. This gives the protein CASSEGVGRQIMTEAFF.